This T cell receptor beta chain is drawn from a study of brain T cells in children with intractable seizures. Study results and caveats: Absence of clones before surgery may stem from lower sequencing depth.

Time point given: blood from clinic visit 5 months post-surgery; TSC patient then seizure free. Only cases whose brain tissue showed the highest T cell transcript signatures were sequenced. Pre-surgery treatment included at least one anti-epileptic drug. Generated by immunoSEQ multiplex PCR, the TCRdb table keeps only in-frame clones and is missing some. Altogether about 340,000 clones are present, over 85% being singletons, with the ten largest covering about 5.8%. A single count supports this clone. The antigen is unknown. The CDR3 contains 11 residues. Germline V lookup: CDR1 MNHEY, CDR2 SVGEGT. The germline V and J ends were trimmed by 6 bases and 8 bases, with 9 bases remaining between them.

The clonotype comes from a boy under two years old with tuberous sclerosis and intractable seizures. The sequencing used peripheral blood, collected roughly 5 months after surgery. The rearrangement joins TRBV6-2 or TRBV6-3 to TRBJ2-3, with D perhaps assigned TRBD1 or TRBD2 (5 bases each). The CDR3 DNA sequence: TGTGCCAGCAGCCCCGGGACTACGCAGTATTTT. This gives the protein CASSPGTTQYF.